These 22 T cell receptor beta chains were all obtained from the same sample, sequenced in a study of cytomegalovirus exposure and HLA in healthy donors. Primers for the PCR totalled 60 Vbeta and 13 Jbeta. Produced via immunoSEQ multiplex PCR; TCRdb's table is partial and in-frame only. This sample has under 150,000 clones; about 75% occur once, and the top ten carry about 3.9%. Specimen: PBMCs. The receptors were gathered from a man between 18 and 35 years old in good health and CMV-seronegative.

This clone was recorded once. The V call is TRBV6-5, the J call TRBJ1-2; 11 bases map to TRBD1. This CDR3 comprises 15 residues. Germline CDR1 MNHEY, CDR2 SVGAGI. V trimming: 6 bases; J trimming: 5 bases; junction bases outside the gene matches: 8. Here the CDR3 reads CASSPGQGASYGYTF. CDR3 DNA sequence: TGTGCCAGCAGCCCCGGACAGGGGGCTAGTTATGGCTACACCTTC.

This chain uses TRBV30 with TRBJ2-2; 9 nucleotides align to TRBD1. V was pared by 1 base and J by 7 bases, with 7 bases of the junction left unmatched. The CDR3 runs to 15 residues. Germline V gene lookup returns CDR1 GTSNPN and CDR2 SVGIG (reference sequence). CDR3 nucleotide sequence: TGTGCCTGGAGTGGGACAGGGGTATTAGGCGGGGAGCTGTTTTTT. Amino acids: CAWSGTGVLGGELFF.

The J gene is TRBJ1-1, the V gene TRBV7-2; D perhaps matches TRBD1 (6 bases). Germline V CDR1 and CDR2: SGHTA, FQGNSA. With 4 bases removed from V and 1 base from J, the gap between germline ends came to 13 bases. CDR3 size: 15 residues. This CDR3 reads CASSSAGHTNTEAFF. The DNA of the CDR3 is TGTGCCAGCAGCTCAGCGGGACACACGAACACTGAAGCTTTCTTT.

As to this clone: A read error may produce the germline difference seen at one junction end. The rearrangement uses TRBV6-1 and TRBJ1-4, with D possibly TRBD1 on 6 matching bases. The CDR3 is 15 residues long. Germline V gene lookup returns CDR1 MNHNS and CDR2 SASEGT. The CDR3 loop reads CASDVRGSTNGKLFF. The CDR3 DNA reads TGTGCCAGCGATGTCAGGGGCTCAACTAATGGAAAACTGTTTTTT.

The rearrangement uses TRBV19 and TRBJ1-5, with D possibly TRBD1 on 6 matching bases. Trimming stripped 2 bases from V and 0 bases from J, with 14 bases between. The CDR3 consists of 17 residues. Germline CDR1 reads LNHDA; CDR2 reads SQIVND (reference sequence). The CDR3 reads CASSIHNRAFSNQPQHF. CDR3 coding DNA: TGTGCCAGTAGTATACACAACAGGGCATTTAGCAATCAGCCCCAGCATTTT.

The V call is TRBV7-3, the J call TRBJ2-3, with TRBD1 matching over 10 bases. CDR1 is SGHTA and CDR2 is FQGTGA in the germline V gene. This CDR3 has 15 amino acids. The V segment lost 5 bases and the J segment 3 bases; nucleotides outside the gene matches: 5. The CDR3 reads CASSLTGGRTDTQYF. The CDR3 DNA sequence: TGTGCCAGCAGCCTGACAGGGGGCCGGACAGATACGCAGTATTTT.

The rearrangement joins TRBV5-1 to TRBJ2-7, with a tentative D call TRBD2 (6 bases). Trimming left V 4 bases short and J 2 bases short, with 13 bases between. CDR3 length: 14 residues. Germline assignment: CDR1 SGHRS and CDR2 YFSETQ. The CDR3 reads CASSTGLAPYEQYF. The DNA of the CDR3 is TGCGCCAGCAGCACGGGACTGGCCCCCTACGAGCAGTACTTC.

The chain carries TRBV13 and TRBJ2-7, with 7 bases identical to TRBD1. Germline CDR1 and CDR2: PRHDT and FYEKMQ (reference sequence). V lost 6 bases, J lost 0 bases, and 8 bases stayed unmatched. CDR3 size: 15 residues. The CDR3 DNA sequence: TGTGCCAGCAGTTATGGACAGGTTTCCTCCTACGAGCAGTACTTC. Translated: CASSYGQVSSYEQYF.

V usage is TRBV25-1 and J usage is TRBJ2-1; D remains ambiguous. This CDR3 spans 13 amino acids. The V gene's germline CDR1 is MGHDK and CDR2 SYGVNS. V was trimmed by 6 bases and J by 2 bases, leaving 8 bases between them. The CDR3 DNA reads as TGTGCCAGCAGGAGAAATACCTACAATGAGCAGTTCTTC. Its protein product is CASRRNTYNEQFF.

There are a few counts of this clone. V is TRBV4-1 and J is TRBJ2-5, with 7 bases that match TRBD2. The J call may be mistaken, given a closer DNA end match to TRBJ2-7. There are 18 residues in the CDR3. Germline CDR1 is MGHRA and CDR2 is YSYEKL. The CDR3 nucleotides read TGCGCCAGCAGCCACCCGTCATTGGGAGGGCCTGTTTCGGGCGAGCAGTACTTC. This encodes CASSHPSLGGPVSGEQYF.

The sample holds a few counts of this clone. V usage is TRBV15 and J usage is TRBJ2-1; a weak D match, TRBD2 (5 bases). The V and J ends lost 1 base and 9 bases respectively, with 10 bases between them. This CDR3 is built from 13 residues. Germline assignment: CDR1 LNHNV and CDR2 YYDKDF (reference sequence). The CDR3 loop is CATSRVPSGEQFF. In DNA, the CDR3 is TGTGCCACCAGCAGAGTACCGAGCGGTGAGCAGTTCTTC. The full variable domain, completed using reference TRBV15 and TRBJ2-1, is DAMVIQNPRYQVTQFGKPVTLSCSQTLNHNVMYWYQQKSSQAPKLLFHYYDKDFNNEADTPDNFQSRRPNTSFCFLDIRSPGLGDTAMYLCATSRVPSGEQFFGPGTRLTVL.

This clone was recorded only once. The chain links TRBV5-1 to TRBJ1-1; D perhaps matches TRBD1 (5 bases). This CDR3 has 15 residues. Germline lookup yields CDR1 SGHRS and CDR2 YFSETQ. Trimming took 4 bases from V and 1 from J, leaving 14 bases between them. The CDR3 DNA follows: TGCGCCAGCAGCCAAAGGATACAGGCGAACACTGAAGCTTTCTTT. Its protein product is CASSQRIQANTEAFF.

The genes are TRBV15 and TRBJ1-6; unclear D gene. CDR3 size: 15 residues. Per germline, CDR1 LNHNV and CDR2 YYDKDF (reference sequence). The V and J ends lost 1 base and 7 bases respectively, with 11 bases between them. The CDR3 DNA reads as TGTGCCACCAGCAGAGTTGGGGAGGGAAATTCACCCCTCCACTTT. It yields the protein CATSRVGEGNSPLHF.

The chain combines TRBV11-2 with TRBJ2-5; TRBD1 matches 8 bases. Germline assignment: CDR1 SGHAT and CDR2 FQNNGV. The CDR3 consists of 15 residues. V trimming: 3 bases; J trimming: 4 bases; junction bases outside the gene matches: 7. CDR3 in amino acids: CASSFTGGYGETQYF. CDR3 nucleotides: TGTGCCAGCAGCTTCACAGGGGGTTATGGAGAGACCCAGTACTTC.

CDR3 sequence reads: CASSLGRERAEQYF. CDR3 nucleotide sequence: TGTGCCAGCAGTTTAGGCCGTGAGCGGGCGGAGCAGTACTTC. The V and J genes are TRBV27 and TRBJ2-7, with D possibly being TRBD2 (6 bases). Germline values: CDR1 MNHEY, CDR2 SMNVEV (reference sequence). The CDR3 is 14 amino acids. V dropped 2 bases and J dropped 7 bases, with 15 bases sitting between them.

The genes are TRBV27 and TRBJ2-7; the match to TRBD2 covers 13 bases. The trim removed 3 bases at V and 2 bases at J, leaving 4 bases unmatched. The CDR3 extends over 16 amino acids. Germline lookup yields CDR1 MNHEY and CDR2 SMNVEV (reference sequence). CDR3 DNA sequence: TGTGCCAGCAGTTTTTTACTAGCGGGAGGGGCCTACGAGCAGTACTTC. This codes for CASSFLLAGGAYEQYF.

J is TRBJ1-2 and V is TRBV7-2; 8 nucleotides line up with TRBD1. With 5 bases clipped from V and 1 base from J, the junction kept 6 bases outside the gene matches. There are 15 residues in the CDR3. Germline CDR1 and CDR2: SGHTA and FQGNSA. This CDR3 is CASSPRQGLNYGYTF. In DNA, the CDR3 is TGTGCCAGCAGCCCTCGACAGGGGCTTAACTATGGCTACACCTTC. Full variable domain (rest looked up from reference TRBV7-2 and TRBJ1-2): GAGVSQSPSNKVTEKGKDVELRCDPISGHTALYWYRQSLGQGLEFLIYFQGNSAPDKSGLPSDRFSAERTGGSVSTLTIQRTQQEDSAVYLCASSPRQGLNYGYTFGSGTRLTVV.

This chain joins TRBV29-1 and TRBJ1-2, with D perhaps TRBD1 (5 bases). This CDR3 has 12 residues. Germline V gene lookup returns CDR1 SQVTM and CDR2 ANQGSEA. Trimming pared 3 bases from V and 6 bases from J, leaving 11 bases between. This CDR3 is CSVDREGHGYTF. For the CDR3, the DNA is TGCAGCGTTGACAGGGAGGGACATGGCTACACCTTC.

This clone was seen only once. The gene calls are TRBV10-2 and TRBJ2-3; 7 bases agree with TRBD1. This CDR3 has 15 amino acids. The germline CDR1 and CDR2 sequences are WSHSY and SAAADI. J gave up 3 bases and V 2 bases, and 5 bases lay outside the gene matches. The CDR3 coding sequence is TGCGCCAGCAGTGAGATGGGACAGAAAACAGATACGCAGTATTTT. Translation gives CASSEMGQKTDTQYF.

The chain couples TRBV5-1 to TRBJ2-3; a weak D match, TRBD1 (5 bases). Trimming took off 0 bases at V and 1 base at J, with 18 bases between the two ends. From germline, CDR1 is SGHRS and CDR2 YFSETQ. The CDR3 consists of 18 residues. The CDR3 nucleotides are TGCGCCAGCAGCTTGGACAGGCAAATAGTAAGGGGCACAGATACGCAGTATTTT. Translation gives CASSLDRQIVRGTDTQYF.

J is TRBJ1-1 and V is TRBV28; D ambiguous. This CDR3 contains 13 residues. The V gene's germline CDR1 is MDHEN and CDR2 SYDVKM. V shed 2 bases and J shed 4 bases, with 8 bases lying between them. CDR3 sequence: CASSLVAFTEAFF. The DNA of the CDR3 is TGTGCCAGCAGTTTAGTGGCATTCACTGAAGCTTTCTTT.

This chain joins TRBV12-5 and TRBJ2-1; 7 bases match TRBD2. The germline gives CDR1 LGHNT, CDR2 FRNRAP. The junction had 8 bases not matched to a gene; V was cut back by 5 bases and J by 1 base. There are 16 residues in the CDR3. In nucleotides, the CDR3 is TGTGCTAGTGGTCCCCGCGGGAGTTGGTCCTACAATGAGCAGTTCTTC. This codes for CASGPRGSWSYNEQFF. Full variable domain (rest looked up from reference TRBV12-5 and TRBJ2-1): DARVTQTPRHKVTEMGQEVTMRCQPILGHNTVFWYRQTMMQGLELLAYFRNRAPLDDSGMPKDRFSAEMPDATLATLKIQPSEPRDSAVYFCASGPRGSWSYNEQFFGPGTRLTVL.